Below, 12 T cell receptor beta chains from the same sample are listed, as sequenced in a study of beta chain features in type 1 diabetes (dated by TCRdb to 2016 to 2018). Library construction relied on the immunoSEQ multiplex PCR assay. The entire amount of isolated RNA was reverse transcribed using the High Capacity cDNA Reverse Transcription Kit, so the sequenced TCRB transcripts were expressed ones. TCRdb obtained this table from immuneACCESS and retained in-frame rearrangements with V and J assigned. These tables miss some clones; where compared with another copy, unresolved V genes account for less than half of the shortfall, and the remainder is unexplained. The sample yields a few hundred thousand clones; 30% were counted once. The leading ten clones occupy around 0.065% of the sample. The material sequenced was naive CD4+ T cells from blood. The sample's cell subset or site label, in plain terms: true naive CD4+ T cells. These receptors were obtained from a man younger than 35 in good health.

This clone was picked up a small number of times. The chain links TRBV28 to TRBJ2-4; 9 bases are shared with TRBD1. After removal of 5 bases from V and 2 bases from J, the junction contained 7 bases not matched to a gene. This CDR3 spans 16 amino acids. Germline loops: CDR1 MDHEN, CDR2 SYDVKM. The CDR3 protein is CASSQPGTGTKNIQYF. The CDR3 nucleotides are TGTGCCAGCAGTCAACCTGGGACAGGGACCAAAAACATTCAGTACTTC.

This clone was seen only a few times. CDR3 coding DNA: TGTGCCTGGAGTGTAATTCGCTCCCTATCGAACACCGGGGAGCTGTTTTTT. Translated, it gives CAWSVIRSLSNTGELFF. V usage is TRBV30 and J usage is TRBJ2-2, with D unclear. The CDR3 extends over 17 amino acids. V shed 0 bases and J shed 0 bases, with 14 bases lying between them. From germline, CDR1 is GTSNPN and CDR2 SVGIG (reference sequence).

This clone came up a few times. The chain is built from TRBV7-9 and TRBJ1-4; D not resolved. V was shortened by 2 bases and J by 8 bases, with 3 bases between the two germline ends. CDR3 size: 11 residues. Germline values: CDR1 SEHNR, CDR2 FQNEAQ (reference sequence). CDR3 protein: CASSLWEKLFF. As DNA, the CDR3 is TGTGCCAGCAGCTTATGGGAAAAACTGTTTTTT. The full variable domain, rest sourced from reference TRBV7-9 and TRBJ1-4, is DTGVSQNPRHKITKRGQNVTFRCDPISEHNRLYWYRQTLGQGPEFLTYFQNEAQLEKSRLLSDRFSAERPKGSFSTLEIQRTEQGDSAMYLCASSLWEKLFFGSGTQLSVL.

CDR3 sequence (DNA): TGTGCCAGCAGGCGGACTAGCGGGAGTTCGCAAGAGACCCAGTACTTC. This sequence encodes CASRRTSGSSQETQYF. V gene TRBV28 combines with J gene TRBJ2-5, with 13 nucleotides matching TRBD2. This CDR3 spans 16 amino acids. Trimming at V came to 6 bases and at J to 2 bases, leaving 6 bases not matched to a gene. Germline-derived CDR1 and CDR2 are MDHEN and SYDVKM.

Only a few counts were recorded for this clone. This chain joins TRBV5-6 and TRBJ2-1; TRBD2 matches 9 bases. The CDR3 is 16 amino acids. Germline V lookup: CDR1 SGHDT, CDR2 YYEEEE. The trim removed 0 bases at V and 9 bases at J, leaving 10 bases unmatched. The CDR3 nucleotides are TGTGCCAGCAGCTTGGGGATGGCGGGAGGGCGCGGTGAGCAGTTCTTC. Translating gives CASSLGMAGGRGEQFF. The full variable domain, in which reference TRBV5-6 and TRBJ2-1 provide the parts outside the CDR3, is DAGVTQSPTHLIKTRGQQVTLRCSPKSGHDTVSWYQQALGQGPQFIFQYYEEEERQRGNFPDRFSGHQFPNYSSELNVNALLLGDSALYLCASSLGMAGGRGEQFFGPGTRLTVL.

This clone occurred a few times. The chain recombines TRBV15 with TRBJ1-5, with D uncertain. The CDR3 runs to 14 residues. V was cut by 0 bases and J by 7 bases, with 10 bases left in between. Germline CDR1 and CDR2: LNHNV and YYDKDF (reference sequence). The CDR3 is CATSRERGGQPQHF. The CDR3 DNA reads as TGTGCCACCAGCAGAGAGCGGGGTGGGCAGCCCCAGCATTTT.

This clone was seen only a few times. Here the CDR3 reads CASSFRRELPNEQFF. The DNA of the CDR3 is TGTGCCAGCAGCTTTCGGCGGGAGCTTCCAAATGAGCAGTTCTTC. The chain links TRBV7-6 to TRBJ2-1; TRBD2 agrees at 7 bases. This CDR3 spans 15 amino acids. V was clipped by 3 bases and J by 7 bases; unmatched bases: 9. CDR1 SGHVS and CDR2 FNYEAQ come from the germline V gene.

V and J are TRBV7-3 and TRBJ2-3; D possibly corresponds to TRBD2 (5 bases). Looked up from germline, CDR1 is SGHTA and CDR2 is FQGTGA. The CDR3 runs to 12 residues. The V gene lost 2 bases and the J gene lost 7 bases, with 7 bases spanning the gap. CDR3 protein: CASSLPGNTQYF. The CDR3 bases are TGTGCCAGCAGCTTACCGGGAAATACGCAGTATTTT. Drawing the rest from reference TRBV7-3 and TRBJ2-3, the complete variable domain is GAGVSQTPSNKVTEKGKYVELRCDPISGHTALYWYRQSLGQGPEFLIYFQGTGAADDSGLPNDRFFAVRPEGSVSTLKIQRTERGDSAVYLCASSLPGNTQYFGPGTRLTVL.

The CDR3 sequence is CSVIGQADEQFF. The CDR3 nucleotides read TGCAGCGTGATCGGACAGGCGGATGAGCAGTTCTTC. The chain is built from TRBV29-1 and TRBJ2-1, with 7 bases aligning to TRBD1. Germline V lookup: CDR1 SQVTM, CDR2 ANQGSEA. The CDR3 is 12 amino acids. Losses at the gene ends were 6 bases for V and 8 bases for J; bases not matched to a gene: 7.

This clone was observed a single time. V is TRBV6-1 and J is TRBJ2-3; no clear D gene. Germline V gene lookup returns CDR1 MNHNS and CDR2 SASEGT. The V gene lost 3 bases and the J gene lost 2 bases, with 6 bases spanning the gap. CDR3 length: 13 amino acids. The DNA of the CDR3 is TGTGCCAGCAGTGACCCCCCCACAGATACGCAGTATTTT. Translation gives CASSDPPTDTQYF.

This chain uses TRBV9 with TRBJ2-1; D may be TRBD2 (6 bases). V was trimmed by 5 bases and J by 4 bases, leaving 13 bases between them. This CDR3 region has 14 residues. Per the germline V gene, CDR1 is SGDLS and CDR2 is YYNGEE. CDR3 bases: TGTGCCAGCAGGCCGGGACTTCGATACAATGAGCAGTTCTTC. Encoded protein: CASRPGLRYNEQFF.

This clone was recorded a few times. Other DNA sequences of this sample code for an identical CDR3. The CDR3 loop is CSAGTDYGYTF. The DNA of the CDR3 is TGCAGCGCAGGGACGGACTATGGCTACACCTTC. The rearrangement joins TRBV29-1 to TRBJ1-2, with D tentatively TRBD1 (5 bases). Trimming took 7 bases from V and 3 from J, leaving 9 bases between them. CDR3 length: 11 amino acids. Germline CDR1 SQVTM, CDR2 ANQGSEA. The variable domain in full, completed from reference TRBV29-1 and TRBJ1-2, reads SAVISQKPSRDICQRGTSLTIQCQVDSQVTMMFWYRQQPGQSLTLIATANQGSEATYESGFVIDKFPISRPNLTFSTLTVSNMSPEDSSIYLCSAGTDYGYTFGSGTRLTVV.